This TCR beta chain is from a study (dated by TCRdb to about 2022). General conclusions and limits of the study: Further investigation, including longitudinal sampling and assessment of a control group, is stated by the authors to be required.

Survey-level sequencing on the immunoSEQ platform was used to profile the TCR beta chain repertoires. The source study handled its data this way. Repertoire diversity was quantified by the inverse Simpson index, and CDR3 amino acid length spectratypes and V-J pairing frequencies were compared. To annotate clonotypes specific to SARS-CoV-2, CMV, influenza A and EBV, TCR beta CDR3 sequences were compared against VDJdb. The source is immuneACCESS, and TCRdb retained only in-frame sequences with V and J called. Part of the clones is not carried over; for the studies checked, unresolved V genes explain less than half of this, and the remainder is unexplained. That table furnishes V, J and clone size, whereas the DNA furnished D and trimming. This sample holds 60,000 to 85,000 clones; about 93% were observed only once. 4.4% of the sample is held by the ten biggest clonotypes. PBMCs were isolated from peripheral blood, and TCR beta sequencing was performed on genomic DNA from unsorted PBMCs.

In the case of this clone: The specificity of this receptor is unknown. Within one base of it there is no much larger clone, and no base qualities were kept.

This clonotype was sampled from a middle-aged man with rheumatoid arthritis. Material for sequencing was PBMCs.

The nucleotide sequence is TGTGCCAGCAGTTACACATCGACTATACTAATGGAGACCCAGTACTTC. This translates into CASSYTSTILMETQYF. The V and J genes are TRBV6-2 or TRBV6-3 and TRBJ2-5; the D gene is perhaps TRBD2, on 5 matching bases. CDR1 and CDR2, looked up from the germline V gene, are MNHEY and SVGEGT. V drops 2 bases and J drops 5 bases, leaving 18 bases in between. From cysteine to phenylalanine, the CDR3 is 16 amino acids long. The CDR3 DNA has 48 bases and is translated from base 1.